These 16 T cell receptor beta chains were all obtained from the same sample, sequenced in a study of cytomegalovirus exposure and HLA in healthy donors. The PCR contained 60 Vbeta and 13 Jbeta primers. The assay was immunoSEQ multiplex PCR, and TCRdb's table has in-frame clones only and misses some. The data include approximately 140,000 clones; the top ten clones carry about 1.4%. The sequenced sample consisted of PBMCs. These TCRs come from a woman aged 40 to 50 in good health and CMV-seronegative.

The DNA of the CDR3 is TGTGCCAGCAGTCCACCGGGACAGGGTACAGATACGCAGTATTTT. Translating it yields CASSPPGQGTDTQYF. The rearrangement joins TRBV2 to TRBJ2-3; 9 bases agree with TRBD1. V lost 5 bases and J lost 3; bases outside the gene matches: 6. Germline-derived CDR1 and CDR2 are SNHLY and FYNNEI. This CDR3 has 15 residues.

This chain uses TRBV29-1 with TRBJ2-3, with TRBD1 matching over 10 bases. The CDR3 has 14 residues. Germline trimming cut 8 bases from V and 4 bases from J; bases unmatched to any gene: 9. CDR1 and CDR2 (germline): SQVTM, ANQGSEA. DNA for the CDR3: TGCAGCTCTGCCGGGACAGGGGCCGCAGATACGCAGTATTTT. It specifies CSSAGTGAADTQYF.

The genes are TRBV6-6 and TRBJ2-2; 10 bases are a match to TRBD1. Per the germline V gene, CDR1 is MNHNY and CDR2 is SVGAGI (reference sequence). After removal of 4 bases from V and 4 bases from J, the junction contained 3 bases not matched to a gene. The CDR3 spans 15 residues. The CDR3 region has the DNA TGTGCCAGCAGTTCGGGACAGGGGCGCACCGGGGAGCTGTTTTTT. Translating gives CASSSGQGRTGELFF.

The genes are TRBV9 and TRBJ1-1, with 9 bases fitting TRBD1. The CDR3 is 15 residues long. With V trimmed by 0 bases and J by 4 bases, 4 bases remained unmatched. The V gene's germline CDR1 is SGDLS and CDR2 YYNGEE. As DNA, the CDR3 is TGTGCCAGCAGCGTAGTGGGACAGGGAAGCACTGAAGCTTTCTTT. Translated: CASSVVGQGSTEAFF.

The V gene is TRBV5-4, the J gene TRBJ2-1, with no clear D. The CDR3 runs 15 residues. CDR1 is SGHNT and CDR2 is YYREEE in the germline V gene (reference sequence). V lost 4 bases and J lost 7, with 18 bases in between. The CDR3 loop reads CASSVRLDQRNEQFF. The CDR3 DNA follows: TGTGCCAGCAGCGTTAGACTCGACCAGAGGAATGAGCAGTTCTTC.

The genes are TRBV5-6 and TRBJ1-2; 8 bases agree with TRBD1. Germline V lookup: CDR1 SGHDT, CDR2 YYEEEE. The ends lost 4 bases at V and 10 bases at J; junction bases unmatched: 12. The CDR3 has 14 amino acids. In nucleotides, the CDR3 is TGTGCCAGCAGCCCCCCCGGACAGGGCTTTTTCTACACCTTC. It codes for CASSPPGQGFFYTF.

This chain links TRBV7-9 with TRBJ2-5, with 8 bases lining up with TRBD1. This CDR3 is built from 15 residues. The germline CDR1 and CDR2 sequences are SEHNR and FQNEAQ (reference sequence). The J segment lost 4 bases and the V segment lost 0 bases, leaving 4 bases of the junction unmatched. CDR3 nucleotides: TGTGCCAGCAGCTTAGCAACGACAGGGGTAGAGACCCAGTACTTC. Encoded protein: CASSLATTGVETQYF.

This rearrangement joins TRBV6-5 to TRBJ1-2, with TRBD1 identical over 10 bases. The CDR3 runs to 14 residues. V lost 7 bases and J lost 7; bases outside the gene matches: 9. In germline, CDR1 is MNHEY, CDR2 SVGAGI. The CDR3 loop reads CASTGQGGGGGYTF. CDR3 in DNA: TGTGCCAGCACTGGACAGGGGGGGGGAGGTGGCTACACCTTC.

The chain links TRBV28 to TRBJ2-7; D possibly corresponds to TRBD2 (6 bases). The germline V and J ends were trimmed by 6 bases and 3 bases, with 12 bases remaining between them. The CDR3 length is 13 residues. Germline V CDR1 and CDR2: MDHEN, SYDVKM. The CDR3 DNA reads TGTGCCAGCAGCCGGGGGAGTAGCTACGAGCAGTACGTC. The encoded protein is CASSRGSSYEQYV.

The rearrangement uses TRBV5-6 and TRBJ2-4; 13 bases are a match to TRBD2. This CDR3 has 17 residues. Germline loops: CDR1 SGHDT, CDR2 YYEEEE. The V segment lost 4 bases and the J segment 15 bases; nucleotides outside the gene matches: 19. CDR3 DNA: TGTGCCAGCAGCCAACTGTTACTAGCGGGGGGGCTAGGCCCCCCGTACTTC. Its translation is CASSQLLLAGGLGPPYF.

The CDR3 nucleotides are TGTGCCAGCAGCCCCGGGACAGGGTATAATGAAAAACTGTTTTTT. Residues: CASSPGTGYNEKLFF. The chain uses TRBV5-4 and TRBJ1-4; 9 bases match TRBD1. The CDR3 contains 15 residues. With 4 bases clipped from V and 4 bases from J, the junction kept 5 bases outside the gene matches. The germline CDR1 and CDR2 sequences are SGHNT and YYREEE (reference sequence).

The rearrangement uses TRBV7-2 and TRBJ2-7; D may be TRBD1 (5 bases). Trimming left V 1 base short and J 1 base short, with 11 bases between. The CDR3 has 15 residues. CDR1 and CDR2 (germline): SGHTA, FQGNSA. CDR3 bases: TGTGCCAGCAGCTTAGATGGGCCAGGGTCCTACGAGCAGTACTTC. It codes for CASSLDGPGSYEQYF.

As for this clone: The junction differs from germline at one of its ends, possibly a read error. The rearrangement links TRBV7-7 to TRBJ2-3; D perhaps matches TRBD1 (5 bases). The CDR3 totals 13 residues. Germline values: CDR1 SSHAT, CDR2 FNYEAQ (reference sequence). The CDR3 protein is CASSSGQTDTQYF. CDR3 in DNA: TGTGCTAGCAGCTCAGGGCAGACAGATACGCAGTATTTT.

The chain recombines TRBV7-8 with TRBJ2-7; D is possibly TRBD1 (5 bases). The CDR3 extends over 15 amino acids. Germline lookup yields CDR1 SGHVS and CDR2 FQNEAQ. The germline V and J ends were trimmed by 1 base and 2 bases, with 12 bases remaining between them. In DNA, the CDR3 is TGTGCCAGCAGCTTAGGACAGTTTCCCGCCTACGAGCAGTACTTC. The encoded protein is CASSLGQFPAYEQYF.

V and J are TRBV21-1 and TRBJ1-1; TRBD1, as called in the table, went unchecked against the DNA. TRBV21-1 constitutes a pseudogene. The CDR3 consists of 18 residues. The CDR3 loop reads CASSAPSTDRGRISEAFF. Here the CDR3 DNA reads TGTGCCAGCAGCGCCCCATCGACGGACAGGGGGCGTATCAGTGAAGCTTTCTTT.

The chain uses TRBV9 and TRBJ1-5; 7 bases map to TRBD1. This CDR3 contains 15 residues. After removal of 4 bases from V and 5 bases from J, the junction contained 9 bases not matched to a gene. The germline CDR1 and CDR2 sequences are SGDLS and YYNGEE. CDR3 sequence reads: CASSISGGADQPQHF. Written as DNA, the CDR3 is TGTGCCAGCAGCATCTCAGGGGGTGCTGATCAGCCCCAGCATTTT.